One sample yielded the 21 T cell receptor beta chains listed below, sequenced in a study of blood T cell repertoires in COVID-19. TCRdb's copy holds only in-frame clones and misses some; the assay was immunoSEQ multiplex PCR. The table has 150,000 to 180,000 clones, more than 80% seen once. Input material: peripheral blood. Receptor source: a man over 45 with acute or convalescent COVID-19.

This clone was counted once. The rearrangement uses TRBV11-2 and TRBJ2-5; 9 positions agree with TRBD2. This CDR3 has 18 residues. Germline lookup yields CDR1 SGHAT and CDR2 FQNNGV. J lost 0 bases, V lost 1 base, and 9 bases had no gene match. As DNA, the CDR3 is TGTGCCAGCAGCTTAGGGCGCTACCTAGCGGGGTACCAAGAGACCCAGTACTTC. Its translation: CASSLGRYLAGYQETQYF.

The chain is built from TRBV19 and TRBJ1-5, with a possible D match to TRBD1 (5 bases). The germline V gene encodes CDR1 LNHDA and CDR2 SQIVND (reference sequence). Trimming took off 2 bases at V and 7 bases at J, with 9 bases between the two ends. This CDR3 comprises 13 residues. The CDR3 nucleotides read TGTGCCAGTAGTATACAGGGTGTGCAGCCCCAGCATTTT. Its translation: CASSIQGVQPQHF.

The chain combines TRBV10-3 with TRBJ1-1; TRBD1 matches at 7 bases. Unmatched junction bases numbered 7, after V lost 7 bases and J lost 5 bases. Germline lookup yields CDR1 ENHRY and CDR2 SYGVKD. This CDR3 spans 13 amino acids. CDR3 in DNA: TGTGCCATCAAAACCCAGGGGGAAACTGAAGCTTTCTTT. Residues: CAIKTQGETEAFF.

CDR3 nucleotides: TGTGCCAGCCGACCGCAGGGGGTGAACACTGAAGCTTTCTTT. Its translation is CASRPQGVNTEAFF. The chain employs TRBV14 and TRBJ1-1; 7 nucleotides match TRBD1. V dropped 8 bases and J dropped 0; count of bases not matched to a gene: 6. This CDR3 comprises 14 residues. The germline gives CDR1 SGHDN, CDR2 FVKESK.

This clone came up once. The V and J genes are TRBV11-2 and TRBJ1-5, with D perhaps matching TRBD1 (5 bases). V dropped 3 bases and J dropped 9 bases, with 21 bases sitting between them. This CDR3 has 16 residues. The germline CDR1 and CDR2 sequences are SGHAT and FQNNGV. The CDR3 region is CASSLGTGGGVGPQHF. CDR3 nucleotides: TGTGCCAGCAGCTTGGGGACTGGGGGTGGGGTAGGGCCCCAGCATTTT.

V usage is TRBV5-5 and J usage is TRBJ2-3; 14 bases fit TRBD2. The CDR3 loop spans 17 amino acids. J was trimmed by 1 base and V by 4 bases; bases with no gene match: 5. Germline assignment: CDR1 SGHKS and CDR2 YYEKEE (reference sequence). DNA of the CDR3: TGTGCCAGCAGCCCTCGACTAGCGGGGGGGGGCACAGATACGCAGTATTTT. Translation: CASSPRLAGGGTDTQYF.

The chain employs TRBV5-1 and TRBJ2-5; the D gene is possibly TRBD2 (6 bases). The CDR3 is 15 amino acids. Between the trimmed V and J ends, which lost 0 bases and 1 base, there was a span of 10 bases. CDR1 and CDR2 from the germline V gene are SGHRS and YFSETQ. CDR3 bases: TGCGCCAGCAGCTTGGCGCCCGGGGGCCAAGAGACCCAGTACTTC. It yields the protein CASSLAPGGQETQYF.

The rearrangement uses TRBV5-5 and TRBJ1-5; no definite D call. The length of the CDR3 is 12 residues. The germline V and J ends were trimmed by 3 bases and 5 bases, with 6 bases remaining between them. Germline CDR1 and CDR2: SGHKS and YYEKEE (reference sequence). The CDR3 coding sequence is TGTGCCAGCAGCTGGGAGGATCAGCCCCAGCATTTT. Translated: CASSWEDQPQHF.

This chain joins TRBV5-1 and TRBJ1-2; 8 positions match TRBD1. The trim removed 4 bases at V and 2 bases at J, leaving 4 bases unmatched. The CDR3 has 14 amino acids. CDR1 and CDR2 from the germline V gene are SGHRS and YFSETQ. CDR3 DNA: TGCGCCAGCAGCACGACAGGGGCGAACTATGGCTACACCTTC. Its protein is CASSTTGANYGYTF.

V is TRBV28 and J is TRBJ2-1; tentatively, D is TRBD2 (6 bases). V shed 5 bases and J shed 5 bases, with 22 bases lying between them. The germline CDR1 and CDR2 sequences are MDHEN and SYDVKM. The length of the CDR3 is 17 residues. The CDR3 is CASSHSGAQGIDNEQFF. The CDR3 coding sequence is TGTGCCAGCAGTCATAGCGGAGCCCAAGGGATCGACAATGAGCAGTTCTTC.

The chain joins TRBV10-3 to TRBJ2-1, with 12 bases aligning to TRBD2. Germline trimming cut 2 bases from V and 0 bases from J; bases unmatched to any gene: 5. The CDR3 covers 18 residues. Per the germline V gene, CDR1 is ENHRY and CDR2 is SYGVKD. The CDR3 DNA sequence: TGTGCCATCAGTGAGAGTAGGACTAGCGGGGCCTCCTACAATGAGCAGTTCTTC. It codes for CAISESRTSGASYNEQFF.

The chain joins TRBV6-5 to TRBJ1-3; the match to TRBD1 covers 7 bases. CDR3 size: 16 residues. Germline CDR1 and CDR2: MNHEY and SVGAGI. V shed 0 bases, J shed 8 bases, and the junction held 10 bases outside the gene matches. CDR3 DNA sequence: TGTGCCAGCAGTTACTCGGGTCGACAGGGAATTGACACCATATATTTT. Its translation is CASSYSGRQGIDTIYF.

The chain employs TRBV3-1 (or the pseudogene TRBV3-2) and TRBJ1-2; 10 bases agree with TRBD1. This CDR3 has 15 amino acids. J gave up 4 bases and V 4 bases, and 6 bases lay outside the gene matches. Per the germline V gene, CDR1 is LGHDT and CDR2 is YNNKEL (reference sequence). This CDR3 is CASSPRTGGTYGYTF. Written as DNA, the CDR3 is TGTGCCAGCAGCCCCAGGACAGGGGGTACCTATGGCTACACCTTC.

V is TRBV19 and J is TRBJ1-4, with 7 bases that match TRBD1. V lost 6 bases and J lost 3; bases outside the gene matches: 16. Germline V CDR1 and CDR2: LNHDA, SQIVND (reference sequence). CDR3 length equals 18 residues. The CDR3 protein is CASRVGQAGDLANEKLFF. As DNA, the CDR3 is TGTGCCAGTAGAGTAGGACAGGCAGGAGACCTAGCTAATGAAAAACTGTTTTTT. The variable domain in full, with the rest retrieved from reference TRBV19 and TRBJ1-4, is DGGITQSPKYLFRKEGQNVTLSCEQNLNHDAMYWYRQDPGQGLRLIYYSQIVNDFQKGDIAEGYSVSREKKESFPLTVTSAQKNPTAFYLCASRVGQAGDLANEKLFFGSGTQLSVL.

This chain uses TRBV11-2 with TRBJ2-5, with D unresolved. Per the germline V gene, CDR1 is SGHAT and CDR2 is FQNNGV. This CDR3 is built from 14 residues. The V and J ends lost 6 bases and 2 bases respectively, with 13 bases between them. The CDR3 sequence is CASRRLGAQETQYF. The CDR3 DNA follows: TGTGCCAGCAGACGTTTGGGCGCTCAAGAGACCCAGTACTTC.

The V call is TRBV27, the J call TRBJ2-7; 10 positions match TRBD1. The CDR3 consists of 15 residues. The V segment lost 2 bases and the J segment 3 bases; nucleotides outside the gene matches: 4. Germline CDR1 is MNHEY and CDR2 is SMNVEV (reference sequence). CDR3 loop: CASSLTGTGDYEQYF. In DNA, the CDR3 is TGTGCCAGCAGTTTAACCGGGACAGGGGACTACGAGCAGTACTTC.

V and J are TRBV6-5 and TRBJ2-1; 9 bases are shared with TRBD1. Germline trimming cut 0 bases from V and 8 bases from J; bases unmatched to any gene: 8. This CDR3 is built from 16 residues. CDR1 and CDR2 (germline): MNHEY, SVGAGI. The CDR3: CASSYSSDRGMDEQFF. Written as DNA, the CDR3 is TGTGCCAGCAGTTACTCATCGGACAGGGGTATGGATGAGCAGTTCTTC.

V is TRBV29-1 and J is TRBJ1-4; 10 nucleotides match TRBD1. This CDR3 is built from 13 residues. V lost 7 bases and J lost 8; bases outside the gene matches: 7. Germline-derived CDR1 and CDR2 are SQVTM and ANQGSEA. The CDR3 protein is CSARQGANEKLFF. For the CDR3, the DNA is TGCAGCGCCCGACAGGGGGCGAACGAAAAACTGTTTTTT.

This chain links TRBV6-1 with TRBJ2-2; weak D call: TRBD2 (5 bases). The CDR3 consists of 17 residues. CDR1 and CDR2 (germline): MNHNS, SASEGT. The V and J ends lost 0 bases and 5 bases respectively, with 16 bases between them. The DNA of the CDR3 is TGTGCCAGCAGTGAAGCCCACAGAGGGCCGCGGACCGGGGAGCTGTTTTTT. Translating gives CASSEAHRGPRTGELFF.

The V call is TRBV7-9, the J call TRBJ2-1; 11 bases agree with TRBD2. The length of the CDR3 is 14 residues. V was clipped by 6 bases and J by 6 bases; unmatched bases: 4. CDR1 and CDR2 from the germline V gene are SEHNR and FQNEAQ (reference sequence). CDR3 amino acids: CASRVAGGANEQFF. Written as DNA, the CDR3 is TGTGCCAGCAGGGTAGCGGGAGGGGCCAATGAGCAGTTCTTC.

This clone was found once. The chain recombines TRBV5-1 with TRBJ2-2; D might be TRBD1 (5 bases). This CDR3 spans 15 amino acids. The V end lost 6 bases, the J end lost 5 bases, and 17 bases lay between the germline ends. The germline CDR1 and CDR2 sequences are SGHRS and YFSETQ. The chain's CDR3 is CASTHIQGLTGELFF. Written as DNA, the CDR3 is TGCGCCAGCACACACATTCAGGGTTTGACCGGGGAGCTGTTTTTT.